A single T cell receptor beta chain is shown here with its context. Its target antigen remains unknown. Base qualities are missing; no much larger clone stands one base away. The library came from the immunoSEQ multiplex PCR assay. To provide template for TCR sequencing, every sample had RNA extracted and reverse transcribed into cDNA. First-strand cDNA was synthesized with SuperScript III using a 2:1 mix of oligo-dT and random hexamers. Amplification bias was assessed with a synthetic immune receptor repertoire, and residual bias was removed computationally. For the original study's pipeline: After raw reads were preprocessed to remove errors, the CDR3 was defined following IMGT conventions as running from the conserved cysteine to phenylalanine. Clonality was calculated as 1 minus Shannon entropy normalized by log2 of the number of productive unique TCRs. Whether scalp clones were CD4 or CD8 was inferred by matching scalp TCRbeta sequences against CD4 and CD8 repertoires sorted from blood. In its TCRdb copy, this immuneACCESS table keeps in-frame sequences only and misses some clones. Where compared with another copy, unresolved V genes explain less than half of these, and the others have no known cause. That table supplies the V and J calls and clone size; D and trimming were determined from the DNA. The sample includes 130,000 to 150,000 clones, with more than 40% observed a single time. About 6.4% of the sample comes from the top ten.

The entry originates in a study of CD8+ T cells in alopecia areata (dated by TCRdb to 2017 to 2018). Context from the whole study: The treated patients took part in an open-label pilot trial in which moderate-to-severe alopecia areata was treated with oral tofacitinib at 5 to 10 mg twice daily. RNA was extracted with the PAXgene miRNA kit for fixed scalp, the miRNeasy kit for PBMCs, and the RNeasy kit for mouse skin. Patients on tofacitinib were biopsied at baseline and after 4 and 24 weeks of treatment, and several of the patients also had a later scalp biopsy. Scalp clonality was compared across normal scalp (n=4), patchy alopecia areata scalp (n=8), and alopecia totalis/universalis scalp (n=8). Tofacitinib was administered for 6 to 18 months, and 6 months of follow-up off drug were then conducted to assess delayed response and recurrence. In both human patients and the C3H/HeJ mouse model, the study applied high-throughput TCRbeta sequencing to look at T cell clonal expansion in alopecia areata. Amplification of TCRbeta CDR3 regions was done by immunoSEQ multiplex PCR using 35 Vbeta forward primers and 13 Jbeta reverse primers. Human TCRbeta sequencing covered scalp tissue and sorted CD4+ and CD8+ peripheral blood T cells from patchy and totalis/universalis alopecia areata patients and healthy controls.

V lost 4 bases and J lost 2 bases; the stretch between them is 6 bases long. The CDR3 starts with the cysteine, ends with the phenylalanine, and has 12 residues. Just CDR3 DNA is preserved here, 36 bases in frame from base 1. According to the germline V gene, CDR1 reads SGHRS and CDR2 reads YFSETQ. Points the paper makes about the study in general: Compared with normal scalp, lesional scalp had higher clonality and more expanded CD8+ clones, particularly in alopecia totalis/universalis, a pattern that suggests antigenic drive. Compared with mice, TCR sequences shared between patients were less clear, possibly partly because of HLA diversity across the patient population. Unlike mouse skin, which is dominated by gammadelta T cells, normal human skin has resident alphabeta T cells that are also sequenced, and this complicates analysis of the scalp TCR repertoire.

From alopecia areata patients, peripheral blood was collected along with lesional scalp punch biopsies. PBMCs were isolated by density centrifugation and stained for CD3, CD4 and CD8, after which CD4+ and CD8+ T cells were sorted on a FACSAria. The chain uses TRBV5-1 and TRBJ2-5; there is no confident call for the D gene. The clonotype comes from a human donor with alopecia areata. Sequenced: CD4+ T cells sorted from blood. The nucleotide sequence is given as TGCGCCAGCAGCCCAGGACAAGAGACCCAGTACTTC. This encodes CASSPGQETQYF.